This T cell receptor (beta chain) is from a study of CD8 T cells in ankylosing spondylitis. This clonotype came up many times. As yet, its antigen is unknown. This CDR3 has 14 amino acids. Germline V gene lookup returns CDR1 LNHDA and CDR2 SQIVND (reference sequence). V was clipped by 3 bases and J by 5 bases, with 11 bases between them. Regarding the study as a whole: Blood of patients with ankylosing spondylitis appeared to be characterized by a TCR beta motif of several highly homologous variants.

Molecular-barcoded quantitative 5'-RACE produced these TCR beta libraries. Each CDR3 protein gets one entry after TCRdb re-called the 5' RACE reads with MiXCR. The sample holds 250,000 to 400,000 distinct CDR3 sequences, roughly 11% seen once. The chain combines TRBV19 with TRBJ2-1; the D is unclear. Sequenced: blood, either unsorted or a sorted T cell fraction (not recorded which). The sequence derives from a female donor with ankylosing spondylitis or in good health (not recorded which). DNA of the CDR3: TGTGCCAGTAGTATTGTCTCACCAAACAATGAGCAGTTCTTC. This encodes CASSIVSPNNEQFF.